The entry below describes one TCR beta chain. This clone appeared a single time. This receptor's antigen is unknown. No base qualities exist here, and no much larger clone lies one base off it. The trial excluded patients who had a history of autoimmune disease or who were on systemic immunosuppression. Peripheral blood for TCR sequencing was drawn from every dose cohort at baseline, at cycle 4 day 1 and at cycle 7 day 1. The samples were taken from a phase I, first-in-human, multicenter, open-label dose-escalation trial of ivuxolimab. The trial enrolled adults with locally advanced or metastatic head and neck squamous cell, hepatocellular, melanoma or renal cell carcinoma. Before TCR sequencing, CD4+ T cells and CD8+ T cells from peripheral blood were sorted into separate populations. Relative to germline, V is 8 bases shorter and J is 0 bases shorter, with 6 bases between their ends. Taken from the germline V gene, the CDR1 and CDR2 loops are SGHDN and FVKESK. The CDR3 numbers 12 residues from cysteine through phenylalanine. The DNA shown is the 36-base CDR3, in frame from base 1.

To sequence the TCRbeta CDR3 region, genomic DNA was isolated from the sorted cells. The immunoSEQ Assay was used to sequence the TCRbeta CDR3 regions. The immuneACCESS repertoire file appears here via TCRdb, limited to in-frame rearrangements. These files lack a portion of the clones; in checked studies, under half of the deficit traces to unresolved V genes, and the cause of the others is not known. This sample has tens of thousands of clones in its table, and approximately 89% of those were observed once. The leading ten clones occupy about 5% of the sample. The entry originates in a study of OX40 agonist ivuxolimab in advanced cancers. Looking at the study overall: The costimulatory receptor OX40 (CD134) was targeted by ivuxolimab, a fully human IgG2 agonistic monoclonal antibody. Intravenous ivuxolimab was administered to patients every 2 weeks at six dose levels: 0.01, 0.1, 0.3, 1.5, 3 and 10 mg/kg. A male proportion of almost 85% and a mean age of about 60 years, ranging from about 20 to 80, were recorded for the dose-escalation cohort. Prior anti-PD-1, anti-PD-L1 or anti-CTLA-4 therapy was permitted, and checkpoint inhibitors had been received by roughly 40% of dose-escalation patients. Of the 50 to 55 dose-escalation patients, hepatocellular carcinoma was present in approximately 20, melanoma in around 15, renal cell carcinoma in 9 and head and neck cancer in 9. Partial responses occurred in three dose-escalation patients: two with cutaneous melanoma and one with hepatocellular carcinoma. The monotherapy dose-escalation portion (N ≈ 52 patients) of the phase I ivuxolimab trial is reported in the paper. The point of sequencing TCRbeta in the periphery was to test whether ivuxolimab changed TCR sequence diversity and drove clonal T-cell expansion. Study-wide findings and limitations: Which antigens the clonally expanded peripheral T cells were specific for was not determined. In the 0.1-3.0 mg/kg groups, partial responders were among the patients with the lowest normalized peripheral clonal expansion, particularly in CD8+ T cells. Low levels of normalized T-cell clonal expansion were also shown by some nonresponding patients. Clonal expansion of both CD4+ and CD8+ blood T cells was observed from baseline to week 6 at doses 0.1 to 3.0 mg/kg. After ivuxolimab, CD8+ T cells had more expanded clones than CD4+ T cells on average.

Sequences were derived from CD4+ or CD8+ T cells sorted from blood, sampled in a trial of the OX40 agonist ivuxolimab. The rearranged chain carries TRBV14 and TRBJ2-3; the D gene is unclear. This TCR was recovered from an adult with an advanced solid tumor such as melanoma, head and neck, liver or kidney cancer. The CDR3 region has the sequence CASGESTDTQYF. The sequence in DNA is TGTGCCAGCGGGGAAAGCACAGATACGCAGTATTTT.